This TCR beta chain was sequenced for a study of T cell responses to AZD1222 COVID-19 vaccine. There are 14 residues in the CDR3. V lost 0 bases to trimming and J lost 8 bases, with 13 bases between them. The germline gives CDR1 LNHDA, CDR2 SQIVND (reference sequence). The repertoire was sequenced with immunoSEQ multiplex PCR; TCRdb's copy has only in-frame clones and lacks some. The top ten hold roughly 2.8% of the sample, which has about 97,000 clones, about 88% seen once. In this sample, this clone turned up once. The antigen remains undetermined. Regarding the study as a whole: Only five or six individuals given AZD1222 were seropositive at baseline. Close to half of all spike-specific TCRs reportedly target regions of the variants that are unmutated. Females outnumbered males among donors, who were mostly white British; clonal diversity was possibly underestimated.

The sequence was collected from an adult in good health. Sequencing was performed on peripheral blood, taken on day 0 of AZD1222 vaccination. The chain joins TRBV19 to TRBJ1-2; TRBD1 might be the D (6 bases). For the CDR3, the DNA is TGTGCCAGTAGTATAGATTTACAGGGCGGCGGCTACACCTTC. Translated: CASSIDLQGGGYTF. The variable domain in full, completed from reference TRBV19 and TRBJ1-2, reads DGGITQSPKYLFRKEGQNVTLSCEQNLNHDAMYWYRQDPGQGLRLIYYSQIVNDFQKGDIAEGYSVSREKKESFPLTVTSAQKNPTAFYLCASSIDLQGGGYTFGSGTRLTVV.